This T cell receptor (beta chain) was obtained from a study of early T cells in non-severe SARS-CoV-2 infection (dated by TCRdb to the early 2020s). Context from the whole study: Because TCR sequencing relied on bulk RNA taken from unsorted whole blood, pairing of alpha and beta chains was not possible. What the authors observed across the whole study: Matching against VDJdb was skewed toward anti-spike CD8 responses, likely underestimated virus-specific expansions, and missed private and CD4 specificities.

This clonotype was detected a few times. Its antigen remains undetermined. Base qualities are missing; no much larger clone stands one base away. Trimmed from V: 5 bases; trimmed from J: 6 bases; junction bases lacking a gene match: 5. CDR3 length: 13 amino acids, cysteine to phenylalanine. Just the 39-base CDR3 DNA is kept, in frame starting at base 1. From the germline V gene, CDR1 is SGHAT and CDR2 is FQNNGV. The study was a case-control design nested within a healthcare worker cohort in London, UK, with weekly nasopharyngeal swab PCR tests and blood sampling. Healthcare workers were recruited during the week of the UK lockdown, between 23 and 31 March 2020, and followed weekly for up to roughly 15 weeks. Library prep was done by 5' RACE. Sequenced on a NextSeq 500. In the TCR library protocol, unique molecular identifiers were attached to individual cDNA molecules to correct for PCR bias and sequencing error. TCR alpha and beta chains were both sequenced, and the abundances of alpha and beta sequences in each sample were closely correlated with each other. The published analysis was carried out like this. V gene, J gene and CDR3 annotation of TCR sequences was performed with Decombinator V4. TCRs were defined as expanded if a significant change between any two time points was detected under a Poisson model with p below 0.0001. TCR abundances were normalised to the total number of TCRs sequenced per sample and expressed as counts per million. TRAV1-2 paired with TRAJ12, TRAJ20 or TRAJ33 defined MAIT TCRs, while TRAV10 paired with TRAJ18 defined iNKT TCRs. A search of VDJdb, accessed on 1 November 2021, was run for TCRs annotated to CMV, EBV and SARS-CoV-2, with TCRs annotated for multiple antigens excluded. In-frame beta chains were kept once TCRdb had trimmed the public reads at Q25 with fastp and called clones with MiXCR. Identical CDR3 proteins give one entry, which carries the most common genes and DNA. It is TCRdb's table, rather than the study itself, that gives the V and J calls and clone size. This sample comprises 54,000 or so distinct CDR3 sequences, around 5.6% of them detected only once. The ten biggest clones cover 6.5% to 8.5% of the sample.

This TCR was sampled from an adult who was a healthcare worker with PCR-confirmed SARS-CoV-2 infection or an uninfected control (not recorded which). The chain uses TRBV11-2 and TRBJ2-3, and TRBD1 aligns with 7 junction nucleotides. The specimen sequenced was whole blood. Here the CDR3 is given as CASSLGQWDTQYF. In nucleotide form, the sequence is TGTGCCAGCAGCCTGGGACAGTGGGATACGCAGTATTTT. With the portions outside the CDR3 filled from the reference TRBV11-2 and TRBJ2-3 genes, the complete variable region becomes EAGVAQSPRYKIIEKRQSVAFWCNPISGHATLYWYQQILGQGPKLLIQFQNNGVVDDSQLPKDRFSAERLKGVDSTLKIQPAKLEDSAVYLCASSLGQWDTQYFGPGTRLTVL.